This record looks at one T cell receptor (beta chain) sequence and its context. Its specificity is unknown. This sample is drawn from a study of cytomegalovirus exposure and HLA in healthy donors. The study ran its PCR with 60 Vbeta and 13 Jbeta primers. The assay was immunoSEQ multiplex PCR, and TCRdb's table has in-frame clones only and misses some. The table has about 120,000 clones, over 65% seen once. The study, taken as a whole, reports: The study listed roughly 150 cytomegalovirus-associated TCR beta chains. Within an earlier analysis, most TCR beta V segments proved productive either about 87% or about 30% of the time. Looking again later, the authors saw that most CMV-associated TCR beta chains seemed HLA-restricted. Reports indicate that TCR beta sequences accurately predicted the HLA-A and HLA-B alleles of most subjects.

This CDR3 has 15 residues. Trimming cost V 6 bases and J 0 bases, with 11 bases left between them. Per germline, CDR1 MNHNS and CDR2 SASEGT. What was sequenced was PBMCs. The chain employs TRBV6-1 and TRBJ1-4, with D perhaps TRBD1 (6 bases). The sequence derives from a woman in her forties in good health and CMV-seropositive. The CDR3 DNA reads TGTGCCAGCAGAAGACAGGAGACAACTAATGAAAAACTGTTTTTT. As protein: CASRRQETTNEKLFF.